This T cell receptor (beta chain) was captured by sequencing in a study of OX40 agonist ivuxolimab in advanced cancers. Looking at the study overall: Across the patients, intravenous ivuxolimab was delivered every 2 weeks at 0.01 to 10 mg/kg. Participants, 75% to 90% male, averaged about 59 years of age, ranging from about 23 to 79. Patients with prior anti-PD-1, anti-PD-L1 or anti-CTLA-4 therapy were eligible; roughly 41% had some.

Germline CDR1 is GTSNPN and CDR2 is SVGIG (reference sequence). Trimming cost V 5 bases and J 8 bases; bases outside gene matches: 7. This CDR3 contains 14 residues. Only in-frame clones appear in the TCRdb table, and some are missing; sequencing was by immunoSEQ multiplex PCR. This sample has about 73,000 clones; 88% occur once, and the top ten carry 2.5% to 3.5%. Sample: CD4+ or CD8+ T cells sorted from blood, taken in a trial of the OX40 agonist ivuxolimab. The TCR was taken from an adult with an advanced solid tumor such as melanoma, head and neck, liver or kidney cancer. This rearrangement joins TRBV30 to TRBJ2-1; 12 bases map to TRBD2. CDR3: CAWDRTSGIDEQFF. DNA of the CDR3: TGTGCCTGGGATCGGACTAGCGGGATAGATGAGCAGTTCTTC.